Below, one T cell receptor (beta chain) is given with its context. What it recognizes is unknown. The data stem from a study of somatic mutations in cytotoxic T cells in rheumatoid arthritis. Study-wide background: Immediately following diagnosis and ahead of any treatment, patient blood (approximately 30 ml EDTA) was drawn. Broader study findings: Antigen specificity of the expanded CD8+ clones was not determined.

TCRdb's copy holds only in-frame clones and misses some; the assay was immunoSEQ multiplex PCR. The data contain roughly 20,000 clones, around 83% of them singletons. Researchers isolated CD4+ and CD8+ cells by positive magnetic bead selection and then checked their purity by flow cytometry. V was trimmed by 2 bases and J by 5 bases, leaving 12 bases between them. Germline CDR1 is SGHVS and CDR2 is FQNEAQ. This CDR3 has 14 amino acids. The rearrangement uses TRBV7-8 and TRBJ2-5; D gene ambiguous. The source is an adult with rheumatoid arthritis. Sequenced input: CD8+ T cells sorted from blood. The CDR3 bases are TGTGCCAGCAGCTTAAATCGGTTCACGGAGACCCAGTACTTC. It translates to CASSLNRFTETQYF.